These 22 T cell receptor beta chains were all obtained from the same sample, sequenced in a study of PD-1 blockade in classical Hodgkin lymphoma. The time point was: cycle 4 day 1 (C4D1), after 6 weeks of nivolumab. Every single patient, without exception, relapsed after autologous stem cell transplantation, and brentuximab vedotin exposure varied. Thawed PBMCs were the source of CD4+ T cells, purified by magnetic negative selection. Sequencing was performed with immunoSEQ multiplex PCR; in TCRdb, only in-frame clones are kept and a portion is missing. The sample contains about 30,000 clones, around 86% of which appear only once. The sample in question was CD4+ T cells from blood, obtained before the fourth cycle of nivolumab. The receptors stem from a human donor with classical Hodgkin lymphoma.

This chain uses TRBV28 with TRBJ2-5; D is uncertain. V lost 4 bases and J 7 bases, leaving 19 bases between the germline ends. Looked up from germline, CDR1 is MDHEN and CDR2 is SYDVKM. The CDR3 consists of 15 residues. As DNA, the CDR3 is TGTGCCAGCAGTTCGTTTGTCTCCCCCAAGGGGACCCAGTACTTC. Amino acid sequence: CASSSFVSPKGTQYF.

V is TRBV6-6 and J is TRBJ2-7; D is unclear. V was clipped by 2 bases and J by 4 bases, with 3 bases between them. This CDR3 comprises 11 residues. CDR1 is MNHNY, CDR2 SVGAGI, per germline (reference sequence). The CDR3 here is CASSYEYEQYF. DNA for the CDR3: TGTGCCAGCAGTTACGAATACGAGCAGTACTTC.

The genes are TRBV5-4 and TRBJ2-5, with a weak D call TRBD2 (6 bases). The CDR3 has 14 amino acids. Looked up from germline, CDR1 is SGHNT and CDR2 is YYREEE (reference sequence). V gave up 0 bases and J gave up 2 bases, with 8 bases separating them. In DNA, the CDR3 is TGTGCCAGCAGCTTGGGTAGCGGACAAGAGACCCAGTACTTC. Encoded protein: CASSLGSGQETQYF.

The J gene is TRBJ2-7, the V gene TRBV18, with a tentative D call TRBD2 (6 bases). Germline assignment: CDR1 KGHSH and CDR2 LQKENI. The CDR3 runs 16 residues. Trimming cost V 6 bases and J 0 bases, with 18 bases left between them. The CDR3 coding sequence is TGTGCCAGCTCCACCATTGGGGGACTGGACTCCTACGAGCAGTACTTC. Protein product: CASSTIGGLDSYEQYF.

This sequence joins TRBV9 and TRBJ2-7, with a weak D call TRBD2 (7 bases). V was pared by 10 bases and J by 0 bases, with 20 bases between. In germline, CDR1 is SGDLS, CDR2 YYNGEE. The CDR3 extends over 15 amino acids. For the CDR3, the DNA is TGTGCCGCATTAGCAAGGGGGGGTACCTCCTACGAGCAGTACTTC. Its protein is CAALARGGTSYEQYF.

The chain recombines TRBV5-4 with TRBJ2-6; no clear D gene. V lost 4 bases and J 0 bases, leaving 5 bases between the germline ends. The germline V gene encodes CDR1 SGHNT and CDR2 YYREEE (reference sequence). This CDR3 is built from 14 residues. The CDR3, as DNA: TGTGCCAGCAGCCGAGCCTCTGGGGCCAACGTCCTGACTTTC. This encodes CASSRASGANVLTF.

V and J are TRBV30 and TRBJ2-5; D assignment may be TRBD1 or TRBD2 (6 bases each). The J call may be faulty, since TRBJ2-7 better matches the DNA end. The CDR3 covers 16 residues. Germline CDR1 GTSNPN, CDR2 SVGIG (reference sequence). CDR3 sequence reads: CAWSVPGGTLFYEQYF. The DNA for the CDR3 is TGTGCCTGGAGTGTACCGGGCGGGACACTCTTCTACGAGCAGTACTTC.

This clone was seen a single time. The rearrangement links TRBV28 to TRBJ2-1, with D perhaps matching TRBD1 (5 bases). CDR1 and CDR2 from the germline V gene are MDHEN and SYDVKM. The CDR3 is 17 amino acids. Trimming took off 3 bases at V and 9 bases at J, with 24 bases between the two ends. This chain's CDR3 is CASSFSSGHGKGGEQFF. In DNA form, the CDR3 reads TGTGCCAGCAGTTTCTCGTCAGGGCATGGCAAGGGTGGTGAGCAGTTCTTC. The variable domain in full, with the rest retrieved from reference TRBV28 and TRBJ2-1, is DVKVTQSSRYLVKRTGEKVFLECVQDMDHENMFWYRQDPGLGLRLIYFSYDVKMKEKGDIPEGYSVSREKKERFSLILESASTNQTSMYLCASSFSSGHGKGGEQFFGPGTRLTVL.

The V gene is TRBV10-3, the J gene TRBJ2-3; 8 bases fit TRBD2. J gave up 3 bases and V 11 bases, and 10 bases lay outside the gene matches. In germline, CDR1 is ENHRY, CDR2 SYGVKD. The CDR3 consists of 14 residues. The CDR3 sequence: CAHGGAGLTDTQYF. The CDR3 DNA reads TGTGCCCACGGGGGGGCGGGCCTAACAGATACGCAGTATTTT.

The V gene is TRBV5-1, the J gene TRBJ2-3, with 7 bases that match TRBD1. The CDR3 is 13 residues long. Germline lookup yields CDR1 SGHRS and CDR2 YFSETQ. Losses at the gene ends were 6 bases for V and 2 bases for J; bases not matched to a gene: 3. CDR3 residues: CASIGQVTDTQYF. CDR3 nucleotides: TGCGCCAGCATCGGACAGGTCACAGATACGCAGTATTTT.

This sequence joins TRBV19 and TRBJ1-5, with TRBD1 as a possible D gene (6 bases). This CDR3 is 19 amino acids long. Germline V lookup: CDR1 LNHDA, CDR2 SQIVND (reference sequence). V was clipped by 5 bases and J by 5 bases, with 28 bases between them. Written as DNA, the CDR3 is TGTGCCAGTAGTGACCGGTTCGTCTCGCGGGGGCAGGATTATCAGCCCCAGCATTTT. It translates to CASSDRFVSRGQDYQPQHF.

The V and J genes are TRBV25-1 and TRBJ1-1, with 7 positions matching TRBD1. From germline, CDR1 is MGHDK and CDR2 SYGVNS. The V segment lost 5 bases and the J segment 5 bases; nucleotides outside the gene matches: 8. The CDR3 consists of 14 residues. CDR3 bases: TGTGCCAGCAGTCCAACGGGACAGTTGACTGAAGCTTTCTTT. Residues: CASSPTGQLTEAFF. The variable domain in full, with the rest retrieved from reference TRBV25-1 and TRBJ1-1, is EADIYQTPRYLVIGTGKKITLECSQTMGHDKMYWYQQDPGMELHLIHYSYGVNSTEKGDLSSESTVSRIRTEHFPLTLESARPSHTSQYLCASSPTGQLTEAFFGQGTRLTVV.

The chain has TRBV4-1 and TRBJ2-5; a weak D match, TRBD1 (6 bases). In germline, CDR1 is MGHRA, CDR2 YSYEKL. The CDR3 length is 16 residues. Trimming removed 4 bases at V and 3 bases at J, with 18 bases between. CDR3 nucleotides: TGCGCCAGCAGCCCGCGAACGGTAACAGGGAAAGAGACCCAGTACTTC. It codes for CASSPRTVTGKETQYF.

This clone was seen more than once but under ten times. The chain carries TRBV19 and TRBJ2-7; D might be TRBD1 (6 bases). This CDR3 contains 14 residues. Germline CDR1 is LNHDA and CDR2 is SQIVND (reference sequence). V was clipped by 2 bases and J by 3 bases, with 11 bases between them. The CDR3 sequence: CASSIRGQLYEQYF. The CDR3 nucleotides are TGTGCCAGTAGTATAAGAGGACAGCTCTACGAGCAGTACTTC.

J is TRBJ1-1 and V is TRBV6-1; 9 nucleotides match TRBD1. J was trimmed by 0 bases and V by 6 bases; bases with no gene match: 5. The CDR3 consists of 15 residues. Germline assignment: CDR1 MNHNS and CDR2 SASEGT. The CDR3 DNA reads TGTGCCAGCAGGACGACAGGGGGGATGAACACTGAAGCTTTCTTT. Translated, it gives CASRTTGGMNTEAFF.

The chain joins TRBV5-1 to TRBJ2-3; D remains unclear. V gave up 4 bases and J gave up 0 bases, with 6 bases separating them. This CDR3 is 13 amino acids long. Germline CDR1 reads SGHRS; CDR2 reads YFSETQ. DNA of the CDR3: TGCGCCAGCAGCACCGGAAGCACAGATACGCAGTATTTT. It codes for CASSTGSTDTQYF. The full variable domain, completed using reference TRBV5-1 and TRBJ2-3, is KAGVTQTPRYLIKTRGQQVTLSCSPISGHRSVSWYQQTPGQGLQFLFEYFSETQRNKGNFPGRFSGRQFSNSRSEMNVSTLELGDSALYLCASSTGSTDTQYFGPGTRLTVL.

The V call is TRBV6-6, the J call TRBJ1-6; D remains ambiguous. The CDR3 length is 13 residues. The V gene lost 4 bases and the J gene lost 7 bases, with 8 bases spanning the gap. Germline V lookup: CDR1 MNHNY, CDR2 SVGAGI (reference sequence). The chain's CDR3 is CASSLVGNSPLHF. CDR3 in DNA: TGTGCCAGCAGTTTGGTAGGGAATTCACCCCTCCACTTT.

The chain combines TRBV7-9 with TRBJ2-4, with a possible D match to TRBD2 (6 bases). CDR1 and CDR2 (germline): SEHNR, FQNEAQ (reference sequence). Deletions cut 5 bases from V and 7 bases from J, with 15 bases between. This CDR3 is 14 amino acids long. CDR3 amino acids: CASSPPGAANIQYF. CDR3 DNA: TGTGCCAGCAGCCCCCCGGGAGCGGCGAACATTCAGTACTTC.

The V gene is TRBV5-4, the J gene TRBJ2-5; 9 bases are shared with TRBD2. Germline CDR1 SGHNT, CDR2 YYREEE (reference sequence). This CDR3 is 16 amino acids long. The trim removed 0 bases at V and 5 bases at J, leaving 8 bases unmatched. The CDR3 bases are TGTGCCAGCAGCTTGGCCTCCTTGCGGGAGGGGGAGACCCAGTACTTC. Its translation: CASSLASLREGETQYF.

V and J are TRBV5-1 and TRBJ1-1; possible D gene TRBD1, 6 bases. The germline gives CDR1 SGHRS, CDR2 YFSETQ. V lost 8 bases to trimming and J lost 2 bases, with 13 bases between them. This CDR3 region has 13 residues. CDR3 residues: CARPQGRNTEAFF. The DNA of the CDR3 is TGCGCCAGGCCACAGGGTCGCAACACTGAAGCTTTCTTT.

The chain links TRBV6-1 to TRBJ1-3; TRBD1 matches 11 bases. V gave up 4 bases and J gave up 0 bases; unmatched junction bases: 2. The CDR3 runs 16 residues. Germline values: CDR1 MNHNS, CDR2 SASEGT. In DNA, the CDR3 is TGTGCCAGCAGTGCCGGGACAGGGGGCTCTGGAAACACCATATATTTT. It translates to CASSAGTGGSGNTIYF.

The V and J genes are TRBV5-8 and TRBJ2-3, with D hard to call. CDR3 size: 13 residues. Germline V gene lookup returns CDR1 SGHTS and CDR2 YDEGEE. The V gene lost 1 base and the J gene lost 6 bases, with 9 bases spanning the gap. The DNA of the CDR3 is TGTGCCAGCAGCTTGTGGGGAATGGATACGCAGTATTTT. This encodes CASSLWGMDTQYF.